Sequencing of this T cell receptor beta chain was carried out in a study of T cell changes during pregnancy in multiple sclerosis. The CDR3 loop spans 14 amino acids. Germline V gene data show CDR1 as LNHDA and CDR2 as SQIVND (reference sequence). The V gene end was trimmed by 6 bases and the J gene end by 8 bases; junction bases not matched to a gene: 11. Clones were sequenced by immunoSEQ multiplex PCR, and TCRdb holds only the in-frame ones, with some missing. The sample holds more than 80,000 clones, 80% to 95% seen once. This receptor was taken from a female donor with multiple sclerosis, enrolled in a pregnancy study. The chain has TRBV19 and TRBJ1-2, with 8 bases lining up with TRBD1. The specimen was peripheral blood, collected in the first trimester of pregnancy. CDR3 in DNA: TGTGCCAGTAGATATCAGGGGGCCTGGGAGGGCTACACCTTC. Protein product: CASRYQGAWEGYTF. Full variable domain (remainder filled in from reference TRBV19 and TRBJ1-2): DGGITQSPKYLFRKEGQNVTLSCEQNLNHDAMYWYRQDPGQGLRLIYYSQIVNDFQKGDIAEGYSVSREKKESFPLTVTSAQKNPTAFYLCASRYQGAWEGYTFGSGTRLTVV.